The rows below give T cell receptor beta chains drawn from one sample of a study of OX40 agonist ivuxolimab in advanced cancers. Assay: immunoSEQ multiplex PCR; the TCRdb copy retains only in-frame clones and omits some. The sample lists 66,000 or so clones, about 85% occurring once. Material: CD4+ or CD8+ T cells sorted from blood, obtained in a trial of the OX40 agonist ivuxolimab. These receptors were collected from an adult with an advanced solid tumor such as melanoma, head and neck, liver or kidney cancer. Both conserved end residues are part of each CDR3. A D gene is named only where the DNA matches it firmly. Only part of the rows carry a size: once, few, many, or a class if the clone is expanded.

J gene: TRBJ2-2
V gene: TRBV7-3
clone size: .
CDR3 length: 18
D gene: .
CDR3 DNA: TGTGCCAGCAGCTCGAAGGGTGGCGGGACGACGAACACCGGGGAGCTGTTTTTT
CDR3 protein: CASSSKGGGTTNTGELFF

J gene: TRBJ2-3
V gene: TRBV10-1
clone size: .
CDR3 length: 16
D gene: TRBD2
CDR3 DNA: TGCGCCAGCAGCGATCTAGCGGTAGATTCCACAGATACGCAGTATTTT
CDR3 protein: CASSDLAVDSTDTQYF

J gene: TRBJ2-2
V gene: TRBV4-2
clone size: .
CDR3 length: 15
D gene: .
CDR3 DNA: TGTGCCAGCAGCCCATGGGGGGCTTCGGGCGGGGAGCTGTTTTTT
CDR3 protein: CASSPWGASGGELFF

J gene: TRBJ1-3
V gene: TRBV5-4
clone size: .
CDR3 length: 17
D gene: TRBD1
CDR3 DNA: TGTGCCAGCAGCCTAAGACAGGGTGGTGGCTCTGGAAACACCATATATTTT
CDR3 protein: CASSLRQGGGSGNTIYF

J gene: TRBJ1-2
V gene: TRBV27
clone size: .
CDR3 length: 17
D gene: TRBD1
CDR3 DNA: TGTGCCAGCAGTTCCCTAGGGCAGAGACAGGGGAACTATGGCTACACCTTC
CDR3 protein: CASSSLGQRQGNYGYTF

J gene: TRBJ2-1
V gene: TRBV4-3
clone size: once
CDR3 length: 20
D gene: TRBD2
CDR3 DNA: TGCGCCAGCAGCCAAGTAACCGTGACTAGCGGGGGGGCCGGGAACAATGAGCAGTTCTTC
CDR3 protein: CASSQVTVTSGGAGNNEQFF

J gene: TRBJ1-5
V gene: TRBV18
clone size: once
CDR3 length: 14
D gene: TRBD1
CDR3 DNA: TGTGCCAGCTCGCCACAGGGGAGCAATCAGCCCCAGCATTTT
CDR3 protein: CASSPQGSNQPQHF

J gene: TRBJ2-3
V gene: TRBV18
clone size: .
CDR3 length: 13
D gene: TRBD2
CDR3 DNA: TGTGCCAGCTCCGGGACTAACACAGATACGCAGTATTTT
CDR3 protein: CASSGTNTDTQYF

J gene: TRBJ1-6
V gene: TRBV27
clone size: .
CDR3 length: 16
D gene: .
CDR3 DNA: TGTGCCAGCAGTTTGTTTTTAGGTGCGGGCCCGACACCCCTCCACTTT
CDR3 protein: CASSLFLGAGPTPLHF

J gene: TRBJ1-2
V gene: TRBV5-4
clone size: .
CDR3 length: 12
D gene: .
CDR3 DNA: TGTGCCAGCAGCCTCGACAGCTATGGCTACACCTTC
CDR3 protein: CASSLDSYGYTF

J gene: TRBJ1-1
V gene: TRBV5-1
clone size: .
CDR3 length: 13
D gene: .
CDR3 DNA: TGCGCCAGCCATCAGGGTAGGGACACTGAAGCTTTCTTT
CDR3 protein: CASHQGRDTEAFF

J gene: TRBJ1-3
V gene: TRBV5-1
clone size: .
CDR3 length: 15
D gene: .
CDR3 DNA: TGCGCCAGCAGCTTGGACCGGGGCTCTGGAAACACCATATATTTT
CDR3 protein: CASSLDRGSGNTIYF

J gene: TRBJ2-1
V gene: TRBV30
clone size: .
CDR3 length: 12
D gene: .
CDR3 DNA: TGTGCCTGGACCGGGACCTACAATGAGCAGTTCTTC
CDR3 protein: CAWTGTYNEQFF

J gene: TRBJ2-1
V gene: TRBV7-2
clone size: .
CDR3 length: 13
D gene: .
CDR3 DNA: TGTGCCAGCAGCCAACAGCGGTACAATGAGCAGTTCTTC
CDR3 protein: CASSQQRYNEQFF

J gene: TRBJ2-7
V gene: TRBV28
clone size: .
CDR3 length: 14
D gene: .
CDR3 DNA: TGTGCCAGCAGGTTATCGGGCCTTAGCTACGAGCAGTACTTC
CDR3 protein: CASRLSGLSYEQYF

J gene: TRBJ1-1
V gene: TRBV5-1
clone size: once
CDR3 length: 13
D gene: .
CDR3 DNA: TGCGCCAGCAGCTTGATGGACGACACTGAAGCTTTCTTT
CDR3 protein: CASSLMDDTEAFF

J gene: TRBJ2-7
V gene: TRBV2
clone size: .
CDR3 length: 10
D gene: .
CDR3 DNA: TGTGCCAGCAGTGTTGACGAGCAGTACTTC
CDR3 protein: CASSVDEQYF

J gene: TRBJ1-1
V gene: TRBV5-6
clone size: .
CDR3 length: 12
D gene: TRBD1
CDR3 DNA: TGTGCCAGCAGCAAGGACAGGGGTAAAGCTTTCTTT
CDR3 protein: CASSKDRGKAFF

J gene: TRBJ2-3
V gene: TRBV27
clone size: .
CDR3 length: 14
D gene: TRBD2
CDR3 DNA: TGTGCCAGCAGTATAGGACTAGTCACAGATACGCAGTATTTT
CDR3 protein: CASSIGLVTDTQYF

J gene: TRBJ1-6
V gene: TRBV4-1
clone size: .
CDR3 length: 14
D gene: .
CDR3 DNA: TGCGCCAGCAGCCAAGAAGGGGGTAATTCACCCCTCCACTTT
CDR3 protein: CASSQEGGNSPLHF

J gene: TRBJ2-1
V gene: TRBV28
clone size: .
CDR3 length: 15
D gene: .
CDR3 DNA: TGTGCCAGCAGTTTCAAGGGAGGTGCCTACAATGAGCAGTTCTTC
CDR3 protein: CASSFKGGAYNEQFF

J gene: TRBJ1-6
V gene: TRBV11-2
clone size: few
CDR3 length: 15
D gene: .
CDR3 DNA: TGTGCCAGCAGCTTAGGGACAAGCTCACGGGATTCCCTCCACTTT
CDR3 protein: CASSLGTSSRDSLHF

J gene: TRBJ1-1
V gene: TRBV10-3
clone size: .
CDR3 length: 14
D gene: .
CDR3 DNA: TGTGCCATCACCCAACAGGGCCCGAACACTGAAGCTTTCTTT
CDR3 protein: CAITQQGPNTEAFF

J gene: TRBJ2-7
V gene: TRBV5-6
clone size: .
CDR3 length: 13
D gene: .
CDR3 DNA: TGTGCCAGCAGCTTGGAAGGGTTGCGGGAGCAGTACTTC
CDR3 protein: CASSLEGLREQYF

J gene: TRBJ2-1
V gene: TRBV5-1
clone size: .
CDR3 length: 17
D gene: TRBD2
CDR3 DNA: TGCGCCAGCAGCTTGGAGGGGACTAGCGGGGCAAGGAATGAGCAGTTCTTC
CDR3 protein: CASSLEGTSGARNEQFF

J gene: TRBJ1-5
V gene: TRBV30
clone size: .
CDR3 length: 16
D gene: TRBD1
CDR3 DNA: TGTGCCTGGAGGGACAGGTCTACACTTAGCAATCAGCCCCAGCATTTT
CDR3 protein: CAWRDRSTLSNQPQHF

J gene: TRBJ1-3
V gene: TRBV5-1
clone size: .
CDR3 length: 17
D gene: TRBD1
CDR3 DNA: TGCGCCAGCAGCCCTCTTTCCGGGACAGGGAGTAGAAACACCATATATTTT
CDR3 protein: CASSPLSGTGSRNTIYF

J gene: TRBJ2-7
V gene: TRBV6-5
clone size: .
CDR3 length: 15
D gene: TRBD2
CDR3 DNA: TGTGCCAGCAGCTCTAGCGGGAGTTCCCAGGGGGAGCAGTACTTC
CDR3 protein: CASSSSGSSQGEQYF

J gene: TRBJ2-3
V gene: TRBV11-2
clone size: .
CDR3 length: 14
D gene: .
CDR3 DNA: TGTGCCAGCAGCTTAAAAGGTAGCACAGATACGCAGTATTTT
CDR3 protein: CASSLKGSTDTQYF

J gene: TRBJ2-2
V gene: TRBV6-5
clone size: .
CDR3 length: 12
D gene: .
CDR3 DNA: TGTGCCAGCAGCCCCTGGGCCGGGGAGCTGTTTTTT
CDR3 protein: CASSPWAGELFF

J gene: TRBJ2-7
V gene: TRBV7-9
clone size: once
CDR3 length: 14
D gene: .
CDR3 DNA: TGTGCCAGCAGGTCAGGGGAGAGCTCCTACGAGCAGTACTTC
CDR3 protein: CASRSGESSYEQYF

J gene: TRBJ1-1
V gene: TRBV5-5
clone size: .
CDR3 length: 13
D gene: .
CDR3 DNA: TGTGCCAGCAACACGGGACCTGATAACGAAGCTTTCTTT
CDR3 protein: CASNTGPDNEAFF

J gene: TRBJ1-5
V gene: TRBV6-5
clone size: .
CDR3 length: 14
D gene: .
CDR3 DNA: TGTGCCAGCAGCCGGGACCTCACTAATCAGCCCCAGCATTTT
CDR3 protein: CASSRDLTNQPQHF